The 25 T cell receptor beta chains below were found in one sample sequenced in a study of cytomegalovirus exposure and HLA in healthy donors. This table comes from immunoSEQ multiplex PCR, and its TCRdb copy is limited to in-frame clones, with some not included. The repertoire holds about 120,000 clones, with roughly 95% as singletons. The sequenced material came from PBMCs. These receptors all come from a man younger than 35 in good health and CMV-seronegative.

This chain connects TRBV6-5 to TRBJ2-7, with 7 bases aligning to TRBD1. Unmatched junction bases numbered 6, after V lost 6 bases and J lost 1 base. The germline CDR1 and CDR2 sequences are MNHEY and SVGAGI. There are 14 residues in the CDR3. In DNA form, the CDR3 reads TGTGCCAGCAGGATCGGGGACAGATCCTACGAGCAGTACTTC. Translation: CASRIGDRSYEQYF.

The sample holds one count of this clone. The chain has TRBV28 and TRBJ1-1, with 7 bases fitting TRBD1. This CDR3 spans 12 amino acids. The germline V gene has CDR1 MDHEN and CDR2 SYDVKM. Trimming at V came to 3 bases and at J to 8 bases, leaving 3 bases not matched to a gene. The CDR3 sequence is CASSFRTGEAFF. CDR3 bases: TGTGCCAGCAGTTTCCGGACAGGCGAAGCTTTCTTT.

V is TRBV7-8 and J is TRBJ1-5; tentative D call: TRBD1 (5 bases). V lost 5 bases to trimming and J lost 7 bases, with 21 bases between them. This CDR3 has 16 amino acids. The germline CDR1 and CDR2 sequences are SGHVS and FQNEAQ. The CDR3 DNA sequence: TGTGCCAGCAGCCCCGCCCGGTTTGGGGGGAGGCAGCCCCAGCATTTT. Its translation is CASSPARFGGRQPQHF.

CDR3 in DNA: TGTGCCAGCAGCTTAAGCCCTAGCGGGAGACCAGATACGCAGTATTTT. Its protein product is CASSLSPSGRPDTQYF. V and J are TRBV7-9 and TRBJ2-3; 10 nucleotides match TRBD2. V gave up 2 bases and J gave up 4 bases; unmatched junction bases: 6. The CDR3 extends over 16 amino acids. The germline V gene has CDR1 SEHNR and CDR2 FQNEAQ (reference sequence).

This chain uses TRBV7-9 with TRBJ2-7; possibly TRBD1 for D (5 bases). This CDR3 is built from 13 residues. CDR1 SEHNR and CDR2 FQNEAQ come from the germline V gene (reference sequence). V lost 5 bases to trimming and J lost 6 bases, with 14 bases between them. CDR3 sequence reads: CASSPRGPLEQYF. The CDR3 DNA reads as TGTGCCAGCAGCCCTAGGGGCCCCCTCGAGCAGTACTTC. Complete variable domain (other parts from reference TRBV7-9 and TRBJ2-7): DTGVSQNPRHKITKRGQNVTFRCDPISEHNRLYWYRQTLGQGPEFLTYFQNEAQLEKSRLLSDRFSAERPKGSFSTLEIQRTEQGDSAMYLCASSPRGPLEQYFGPGTRLTVT.

V gene TRBV7-3 combines with J gene TRBJ1-1; unclear D gene. Germline CDR1 reads SGHTA; CDR2 reads FQGTGA. The V end was cut by 5 bases, the J end by 0 bases, with 10 bases between. The CDR3 extends over 14 amino acids. The DNA for the CDR3 is TGTGCCAGCAGCGCGCCCCGGTTGAACACTGAAGCTTTCTTT. This encodes CASSAPRLNTEAFF.

This chain joins TRBV5-1 and TRBJ2-3; possible D gene TRBD1, 6 bases. Trimming pared 0 bases from V and 3 bases from J, leaving 8 bases between. Germline values: CDR1 SGHRS, CDR2 YFSETQ. The CDR3 length is 14 residues. CDR3 DNA: TGCGCCAGCAGCTTGGATGACAGGACAGATACGCAGTATTTT. Translation gives CASSLDDRTDTQYF.

The chain couples TRBV6-5 to TRBJ1-1; TRBD1 agrees at 7 bases. The germline gives CDR1 MNHEY, CDR2 SVGAGI. The CDR3 is 14 amino acids. The trim removed 5 bases at V and 3 bases at J, leaving 6 bases unmatched. This CDR3 is CASSEQGRYTEAFF. CDR3 coding DNA: TGTGCCAGCAGTGAACAGGGGAGGTACACTGAAGCTTTCTTT.

CDR3 in amino acids: CASSLMVVPNTEAFF. CDR3 sequence (DNA): TGTGCCAGCAGCTTAATGGTAGTCCCGAACACTGAAGCTTTCTTT. V and J are TRBV7-2 and TRBJ1-1; D unresolved. The ends were cut back, 2 bases at V and 1 base at J, with 11 bases in the middle. The CDR3 has 15 amino acids. The germline V gene has CDR1 SGHTA and CDR2 FQGNSA.

The genes are TRBV4-3 and TRBJ2-1; 10 bases line up with TRBD2. Germline V lookup: CDR1 LGHNA, CDR2 YSLEER. Losses at the gene ends were 2 bases for V and 4 bases for J; bases not matched to a gene: 8. The CDR3 consists of 17 residues. In DNA form, the CDR3 reads TGCGCCAGCAGCCAACGTGGCTCACTAGCGGGATACAATGAGCAGTTCTTC. It translates to CASSQRGSLAGYNEQFF.

The CDR3 DNA sequence: TGTGCCAGCAGCGATCTGGGACAGGGGACCCACGAGCAGTACTTC. It translates to CASSDLGQGTHEQYF. The rearrangement links TRBV5-5 to TRBJ2-7; TRBD1 matches 10 bases. The CDR3 loop spans 15 amino acids. V shed 4 bases and J 5 bases; nucleotides not matched to a gene: 9. CDR1 is SGHKS and CDR2 is YYEKEE in the germline V gene (reference sequence).

This chain joins TRBV6-5 and TRBJ1-1; the match to TRBD1 covers 7 bases. V shed 6 bases, J shed 0 bases, and the junction held 4 bases outside the gene matches. CDR1 MNHEY and CDR2 SVGAGI come from the germline V gene. This CDR3 is built from 14 residues. The CDR3 nucleotides read TGTGCCAGCAGATGGGGACAGCTGAACACTGAAGCTTTCTTT. Translation gives CASRWGQLNTEAFF.

The rearrangement joins TRBV29-1 to TRBJ1-2, with TRBD1 matching over 7 bases. The length of the CDR3 is 14 residues. Germline loops: CDR1 SQVTM, CDR2 ANQGSEA. The junction had 13 bases not matched to a gene; V was cut back by 6 bases and J by 6 bases. The CDR3 DNA reads as TGCAGCGTCCCCTCGACAGGGTTCGCTAATGGCTACACCTTC. It is translated as CSVPSTGFANGYTF.

This chain connects TRBV28 to TRBJ2-2; 9 nucleotides match TRBD2. The CDR3 runs to 17 residues. Germline loops: CDR1 MDHEN, CDR2 SYDVKM. V was pared by 5 bases and J by 0 bases, with 7 bases of the junction left unmatched. As DNA, the CDR3 is TGTGCCAGCAGTCCCGCCCTAGCGGGAACGAACACCGGGGAGCTGTTTTTT. The encoded protein is CASSPALAGTNTGELFF.

V and J are TRBV5-6 and TRBJ1-1, with TRBD1 matching over 11 bases. The CDR3 sequence is 14 residues long. Per germline, CDR1 SGHDT and CDR2 YYEEEE. Trimming took 5 bases from V and 5 from J; bases not matched to a gene: 5. The CDR3 bases are TGTGCCAGCAGGGCGGACAGGGGGCGAACTGAAGCTTTCTTT. Translating gives CASRADRGRTEAFF.

The CDR3: CASSSYRVGTEAFF. The CDR3, as DNA: TGTGCCAGCAGCTCCTACAGGGTTGGCACTGAAGCTTTCTTT. The rearrangement links TRBV11-3 to TRBJ1-1; the D gene is possibly TRBD1 (6 bases). Looked up from germline, CDR1 is SGHNT and CDR2 is YENEEA. The CDR3 loop spans 14 amino acids. V dropped 4 bases and J dropped 4 bases, with 13 bases sitting between them.

V gene TRBV19 combines with J gene TRBJ2-7, with 7 positions matching TRBD1. The trim removed 3 bases at V and 1 base at J, leaving 6 bases unmatched. This CDR3 is 15 amino acids long. CDR1 is LNHDA, CDR2 SQIVND, per germline (reference sequence). The CDR3 region is CASSIYGTESYEQYF. DNA of the CDR3: TGTGCCAGTAGTATCTACGGGACAGAGTCCTACGAGCAGTACTTC.

The count of this clone is one. The chain carries TRBV10-1 and TRBJ2-1, with 14 bases fitting TRBD2. The CDR3 has 18 residues. V shed 7 bases and J 6 bases; nucleotides not matched to a gene: 14. The germline CDR1 and CDR2 sequences are WNHNN and SYGVQD (reference sequence). CDR3: CASNPRTSGRQRINEQFF. For the CDR3, the DNA is TGCGCCAGCAACCCCCGGACTAGCGGGAGGCAAAGAATCAATGAGCAGTTCTTC.

V and J are TRBV6-5 and TRBJ2-5; possible D gene TRBD1, 5 bases. The CDR3 covers 14 residues. Germline CDR1 is MNHEY and CDR2 is SVGAGI. V was shortened by 5 bases and J by 0 bases, with 10 bases between the two germline ends. The CDR3 region has the DNA TGTGCCAGCAGTAGACAGCTGTACCAAGAGACCCAGTACTTC. Amino acid sequence: CASSRQLYQETQYF.

The table lists this clone with a few counts. V is TRBV2 and J is TRBJ2-2; D perhaps matches TRBD1 (5 bases). There are 14 residues in the CDR3. Germline V gene sequence: CDR1 SNHLY, CDR2 FYNNEI. Trimming removed 6 bases from V and 6 bases from J, with 14 bases in between. As DNA, the CDR3 is TGTGCCAGCAGGCAGGGTAGTTCCCCCGGGGAGCTGTTTTTT. Residues: CASRQGSSPGELFF.

The rearrangement uses TRBV27 and TRBJ1-2, with TRBD1 as a possible D gene (5 bases). Looked up from germline, CDR1 is MNHEY and CDR2 is SMNVEV (reference sequence). This CDR3 comprises 14 residues. V was trimmed by 3 bases and J by 7 bases, leaving 15 bases between them. The DNA for the CDR3 is TGTGCCAGCAGTTTGGCGGGGGATGCGGTTGGCTACACCTTC. The encoded protein is CASSLAGDAVGYTF.

The chain employs TRBV7-9 and TRBJ2-3; 10 positions agree with TRBD2. The V gene's germline CDR1 is SEHNR and CDR2 FQNEAQ (reference sequence). The CDR3 runs 17 residues. The J segment lost 2 bases and the V segment lost 2 bases, leaving 7 bases of the junction unmatched. The CDR3 sequence is CASSLSRTSGITDTQYF. The CDR3 DNA sequence: TGTGCCAGCAGCTTATCGAGGACTAGCGGAATCACAGATACGCAGTATTTT.

The chain links TRBV5-1 to TRBJ2-7; maybe TRBD1 (5 bases). V was shortened by 5 bases and J by 6 bases, with 24 bases between the two germline ends. Germline CDR1 and CDR2: SGHRS and YFSETQ. This CDR3 has 16 amino acids. The CDR3 nucleotides read TGCGCCAGCAGTCGGTCCGGTCAGCACGGCCAGGGCGAGCAGTACTTC. Translation gives CASSRSGQHGQGEQYF.

The J gene is TRBJ1-2, the V gene TRBV5-4; no definite D call. V lost 3 bases to trimming and J lost 2 bases, with 8 bases between them. The CDR3 is 13 amino acids. Per germline, CDR1 SGHNT and CDR2 YYREEE (reference sequence). The CDR3, as DNA: TGTGCCAGCAGCTCCGGGATGAACTATGGCTACACCTTC. As protein: CASSSGMNYGYTF.

The chain recombines TRBV11-3 with TRBJ1-1; D is uncertain. Trimming removed 0 bases at V and 5 bases at J, with 10 bases between. CDR1 is SGHNT, CDR2 YENEEA, per germline. The CDR3 runs to 14 residues. This CDR3 is CASSLEGGSTEAFF. The DNA for the CDR3 is TGTGCCAGCAGCTTAGAGGGCGGGTCAACTGAAGCTTTCTTT.